The 12 T cell receptor beta chains reported below all come from one sample, sequenced in a study of T cell clonality in common variable immunodeficiency. Notes on the study in general: Common variable immunodeficiency TCR beta sequences reportedly had fewer deletions and N-nucleotide insertions.

TCRdb's copy holds only in-frame clones and misses some; the assay was immunoSEQ multiplex PCR. The sample contains 15,000 to 25,000 clones, none of them singletons. Their antigens are not known. Sequencing was carried out using peripheral blood mononuclear cells. All receptors come from a human donor with common variable immunodeficiency.

The table lists this clone with a few counts. The observed sequence ends 3 residues before the CDR3 terminus, with the missing tail filled in from the germline J gene. This chain uses TRBV6-1 with TRBJ1-2, with D possibly TRBD1 on 6 matching bases. Germline CDR1 reads MNHNS; CDR2 reads SASEGT. V lost 3 bases and J lost 2, with 13 bases in between. This CDR3 is 15 amino acids long. The sequenced part of the CDR3 DNA is TGTGCCAGCAGTGAGCAGGGGACCCAAAACTATGGC. Its protein is CASSEQGTQNYG. The whole CDR3 sequence reads CASSEQGTQNYGYTF.

As concerns this clone: The DNA ends 3 residues before the CDR3 does, and the rest of the CDR3 is filled in from the germline J gene. The chain employs TRBV29-1 and TRBJ2-1; D is perhaps TRBD2 (6 bases). The V end lost 5 bases, the J end lost 6 bases, and 17 bases lay between the germline ends. The CDR3 spans 14 residues. CDR1 and CDR2 from the germline V gene are SQVTM and ANQGSEA. The CDR3 bases that were read are TGCAGCGTTAGGCTTGGGGGGTTTTTCAATGAG. This sequence encodes CSVRLGGFFNE. The whole CDR3 protein is CSVRLGGFFNEQFF.

On this clone itself: The CDR3 end lies 3 residues beyond the end of the read and is filled in from the germline J gene. The chain is built from TRBV19 and TRBJ2-7, with D perhaps TRBD2 (7 bases). The CDR3 has 14 residues. CDR1 and CDR2 from the germline V gene are LNHDA and SQIVND (reference sequence). Trimming stripped 1 base from V and 6 bases from J, with 13 bases between. CDR3 sequence reads: CASSIGGGVGEQYF. The CDR3 DNA, read in part, is TGTGCCAGTAGTATAGGAGGGGGGGTCGGCGAG.

This clone was seen only a few times. The observed sequence ends 3 residues before the CDR3 terminus, with the missing tail filled in from the germline J gene. The gene calls are TRBV29-1 and TRBJ2-1; D perhaps matches TRBD2 (5 bases). In germline, CDR1 is SQVTM, CDR2 ANQGSEA. Deletions cut 4 bases from V and 2 bases from J, with 21 bases between. The CDR3 consists of 17 residues. Partial CDR3 DNA: TGCAGCGTTGGCTTACTAGGGATCGTCCCCACCTACAATGAG. This sequence encodes CSVGLLGIVPTYNE. The entire CDR3 protein reads CSVGLLGIVPTYNEQFF.

The sequenced CDR3 bases are TGTGCCAGCAGCTTACTGGGACTAGGGCAGACC. This codes for CASSLLGLGQT. From start to end, the CDR3 is CASSLLGLGQTQYF. This chain uses TRBV7-2 with TRBJ2-5, with 8 nucleotides matching TRBD2. Sequencing ends 3 residues short of the CDR3 end; the germline J gene provides the rest. The V gene's germline CDR1 is SGHTA and CDR2 FQGNSA. V lost 2 bases to trimming and J lost 6 bases; unmatched junction nucleotides: 5. The CDR3 is 14 amino acids. Variable domain in full (rest from reference TRBV7-2 and TRBJ2-5): GAGVSQSPSNKVTEKGKDVELRCDPISGHTALYWYRQSLGQGLEFLIYFQGNSAPDKSGLPSDRFSAERTGGSVSTLTIQRTQQEDSAVYLCASSLLGLGQTQYFGPGTRLLVL.

This clone was seen at least ten times. From the germline J gene comes the end of the CDR3, since the read stops 3 residues before it. The gene calls are TRBV7-3 and TRBJ2-1; 12 nucleotides align to TRBD2. Germline trimming cut 8 bases from V and 8 bases from J; bases unmatched to any gene: 10. The CDR3 consists of 15 residues. In germline, CDR1 is SGHTA, CDR2 FQGTGA. Here the CDR3 reads CASSKSSGGAYEQFF. The sequenced part of the CDR3 DNA is TGTGCCAGCTCCAAATCTAGCGGGGGGGCCTATGAG.

With respect to this clone: The read terminates 3 residues before the CDR3 end, so the remaining end is supplied by the germline J gene. The chain joins TRBV7-3 to TRBJ2-5; D not resolved. Deletions cut 6 bases from V and 6 bases from J, with 14 bases between. The CDR3 sequence is 13 residues long. The germline CDR1 and CDR2 sequences are SGHTA and FQGTGA. The CDR3 loop is CASSRGSSQTQYF. The CDR3 bases that were read are TGTGCCAGCAGTCGTGGTAGCAGCCAGACC.

This clone has ten or more counts. The read halts 3 residues ahead of the CDR3 end, with the missing end drawn from the germline J gene. This sequence joins TRBV29-1 and TRBJ1-1; perhaps TRBD1 as D (5 bases). This CDR3 comprises 15 residues. CDR1 and CDR2 (germline): SQVTM, ANQGSEA. V was pared by 5 bases and J by 2 bases, with 18 bases between. The CDR3 loop reads CSVQYTLGGNTEAFF. The part of the CDR3 DNA that was read is TGCAGCGTTCAATATACCCTCGGGGGAAACACTGAA.

In the case of this clone: Read data end 3 residues before the CDR3 end; the end is taken from the germline J gene. The genes are TRBV18 and TRBJ1-1; D ambiguous. V shed 2 bases and J shed 3 bases, with 22 bases lying between them. Germline assignment: CDR1 KGHSH and CDR2 LQKENI. The CDR3 is made up of 18 amino acids. CDR3 DNA (partial): TGTGCCAGCTCACCAAGGGTGCGGGAACAACCGCAGGACACTGAA. It yields the protein CASSPRVREQPQDTE. The CDR3 reads in full as CASSPRVREQPQDTEAFF.

Remarks on this clone: The read ends 3 residues before the CDR3 terminus; that terminus is restored from the germline J gene. This chain joins TRBV7-3 and TRBJ1-3, with TRBD1 as a possible D gene (5 bases). Germline CDR1 is SGHTA and CDR2 is FQGTGA. V shed 2 bases and J shed 3 bases, with 11 bases lying between them. This CDR3 is 15 amino acids long. The sequenced CDR3 bases are TGTGCCAGCAGCTTATCAGGGAGGAATGGAAACACC. This gives the protein CASSLSGRNGNT. The whole CDR3 is CASSLSGRNGNTIYF.

This clone was counted a few times. CDR3 bases read: TGTGCCAGCAGCTCCACGGGACTAGCAAGCGAG. Its protein product is CASSSTGLASE. From start to end, the CDR3 is CASSSTGLASEQYF. The chain uses TRBV7-2 and TRBJ2-7, with 9 bases fitting TRBD2. The CDR3 end falls 3 residues outside the read, so it is completed with the germline J gene. CDR1 SGHTA and CDR2 FQGNSA come from the germline V gene. The J segment lost 6 bases and the V segment lost 4 bases, leaving 7 bases of the junction unmatched. The CDR3 is 14 residues long.

This clone was picked up many times. The CDR3 goes on 3 residues after the read ends, and that part is filled in from the germline J gene. The chain couples TRBV5-6 to TRBJ1-2; D is uncertain. V was pared by 1 base and J by 1 base, with 11 bases between. Germline V CDR1 and CDR2: SGHDT, YYEEEE. This CDR3 region has 15 residues. The sequenced CDR3 bases are TGTGCCAGCAGCTTGTTCCATAGCGGTAACTATGGC. This sequence encodes CASSLFHSGNYG. In full, the CDR3 is CASSLFHSGNYGYTF.